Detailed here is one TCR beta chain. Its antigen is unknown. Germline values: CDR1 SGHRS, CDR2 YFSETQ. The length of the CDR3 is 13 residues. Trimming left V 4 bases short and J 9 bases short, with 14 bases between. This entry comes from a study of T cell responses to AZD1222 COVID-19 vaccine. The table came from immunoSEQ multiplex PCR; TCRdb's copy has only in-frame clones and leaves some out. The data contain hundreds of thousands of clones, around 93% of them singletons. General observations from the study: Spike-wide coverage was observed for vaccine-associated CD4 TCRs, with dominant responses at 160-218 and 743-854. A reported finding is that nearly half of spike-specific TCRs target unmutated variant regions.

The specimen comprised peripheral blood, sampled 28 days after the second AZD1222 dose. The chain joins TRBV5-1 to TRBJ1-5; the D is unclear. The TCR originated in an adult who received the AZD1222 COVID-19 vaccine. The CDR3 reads CASSRGDSGPQHF. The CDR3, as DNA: TGCGCCAGCAGCCGTGGGGATTCGGGGCCCCAGCATTTT.